This TCR beta chain comes out of a study of cytomegalovirus exposure and HLA in healthy donors. General observations from the study: The study flagged roughly 150 TCR beta chains as cytomegalovirus-associated. High specificity and sensitivity for cytomegalovirus status were reported for the classifier.

Sequencing was performed with immunoSEQ multiplex PCR; in TCRdb, only in-frame clones are kept and a portion is missing. This sample has under 110,000 clones, with around 89% found just once. As for this clone: Its antigen remains unidentified.

Germline loops: CDR1 MNHEY, CDR2 SMNVEV (reference sequence). This CDR3 is built from 16 residues. Losses at the gene ends were 0 bases for V and 3 bases for J; bases not matched to a gene: 4. The V call is TRBV27, the J call TRBJ2-5; 10 nucleotides match TRBD2. The sequence derives from a woman between 18 and 29 years old in good health and CMV-seropositive. Sequencing was performed on PBMCs. The DNA for the CDR3 is TGTGCCAGCAGTTTATCTCAGCGGGGGGGAGAAGAGACCCAGTACTTC. It codes for CASSLSQRGGEETQYF.